This note documents a single T cell receptor (beta chain) sequence. The antigen is unknown. This entry belongs to a study of T cell responses to AZD1222 COVID-19 vaccine. Whole-study context: Pooling was applied to second doses at about 4 or about 12 weeks.

Sequencing was performed with immunoSEQ multiplex PCR; in TCRdb, only in-frame clones are kept and a portion is missing. The sample lists 120,000 or so clones, 81% occurring once. V was shortened by 5 bases and J by 1 base, with 11 bases between the two germline ends. CDR3 length equals 14 residues. Germline V gives CDR1 MDHEN, CDR2 SYDVKM. The study's findings and limits: The donor group comprised mostly white British people and more females; the analysis possibly underestimated clonal diversity. CD4 TCRs linked to vaccination spanned spike, dominating at 160-218 and 743-854.

The specimen was peripheral blood, collected on day 0 of AZD1222 vaccination. The source is an adult in good health. V usage is TRBV28 and J usage is TRBJ1-1, with no clear D. CDR3: CASSPALGNTEAFF. The DNA for the CDR3 is TGTGCCAGCAGTCCAGCGTTAGGGAACACTGAAGCTTTCTTT.